The T cell receptor beta chain described here comes from a study of cytomegalovirus exposure and HLA in healthy donors (dated by TCRdb to between 2016 and 2019). Looking at the study overall: According to an earlier analysis of 450 to 650 of the donors, 150 million to 200 million T cells yielded roughly 100 million unique TCR beta sequences and approximately 300 Gb of sequence data. An early release that covered roughly 600 HLA-typed donors contained approximately 300 gigabases of sequencing data and around 85 million unique TCR sequences. Of the roughly 390 genotyped donors, approximately 82% fell in the genetic ancestry cluster associated with self-reported Caucasian donors. The aim of the study was to test whether cataloging public T cell receptors could identify signatures of past pathogen exposure. The study profiled the T cell repertoires of 550 to 700 subjects by immunosequencing and related them to cytomegalovirus serostatus. Besides the first cohort of 500 to 700 subjects, a separate validation cohort made up of some 110 different subjects was used. To predict cytomegalovirus infection status, the study brought together high-throughput TCR immunosequencing, statistical association of individual TCRs with disease status, and machine learning. In a later analysis, previously published TCR beta repertoires from some 640 donors were re-analyzed and high-resolution HLA genotyping was added so that TCR occurrence patterns could be studied. Rather than drawing on any new phenotypic data, the later analysis identified candidate immune exposures from TCR beta sequences and the way those sequences occurred across donors. An earlier analysis of 587 of the donors used high-throughput TCR beta sequencing to judge whether each TCR beta V gene segment behaved as functional or pseudogenic. Donor age, sex, ethnicity and CMV serostatus were collected together with the repertoire data. A later genetic analysis took genome-wide SNP genotypes for about three fifths of the 666 donors and used that subset as a discovery cohort. All discovery cohort repertoires had been generated on a single sequencing platform. HLA typing covered class I and class II loci at four-digit resolution. Typing coverage varied by locus: about 629-630 donors for A, B, C, DRB1 and DQB1; more than 500 for DQA1; approximately 610 for DPA1; roughly 470 for DPB1. About five DR-DQ haplotypes were treated as single units for association and clustering because of strong linkage in the cohort. Among 350 to 400 genotyped donors of the cohort, an average of 235,054 unique TCR beta nucleotide sequences were sequenced per donor, roughly 20% of them non-productive.

Libraries were prepared through the immunoSEQ multiplex PCR assay. A mixture of 60 forward primers for TCR Vbeta segments and 13 reverse primers for TCR Jbeta segments was used in the multiplex PCR. A multiplex PCR assay on genomic DNA amplified the CDR3 region of rearranged TCR beta genes. The amplified TCR beta libraries were sequenced on the Illumina HiSeq System as 87-base-pair reads. Regarding the original processing steps: Across the roughly 600 repertoires, a later analysis counted roughly 84 million unique TCR beta chains, 9 million to 14 million of which were shared by at least two donors. Raw reads were error-corrected and collapsed into unique sequences with a nearest-neighbor algorithm that merged closely related sequences to remove PCR and sequencing errors. CDR3 sequences were aligned to IMGT reference sequences to assign V, D and J gene segments. For a sequence to be retained, a match of at least six nucleotides was required to both a V gene segment and a J gene segment. A rearrangement was called productive if the CDR3 had no stop codons and remained in frame with V and J, and every other rearrangement was called non-productive. Following IMGT convention, CDR3 was defined as the stretch from the second conserved V-encoded cysteine to the conserved J-encoded phenylalanine. The earlier analysis of some 550 of the donors excluded any sequence lacking an unambiguous match to a single V gene segment. An earlier analysis of 500 to 700 of the donors classified V segments as functional when productive rearrangements were above 56.7% and as segregating when the standard deviation between donors was above 5%. A statistical classification framework was developed to diagnose cytomegalovirus status using the catalog of TCR beta chain sequences. V and J gene assignment, in a later analysis, came from comparing TCR nucleotide sequences with IMGT/GENE-DB human TR gene sequences. Using the TCRdist pipeline, a later analysis assigned CDR3 sequences along with most-parsimonious VDJ recombination scenarios. In a later analysis, each TCR beta chain was defined by its CDR3 amino acid sequence together with its V-gene family, and reads without a unique V-gene family were excluded. As a way to deal with suspected cross-contamination and a sequencing artifact, a later analysis dropped more than 500 nucleotide sequences that were highly shared and had low generation probability. For each public chain, a later analysis derived a clonal expansion index from normalized ranks of inferred template counts within each repertoire. A later analysis computed generation probabilities with a VDJ recombination model fitted to out-of-frame rearrangements, and checked the results against IGoR. In a later analysis, TCR-TCR, TCR-HLA and TCR-CMV co-occurrence was scored with hypergeometric tests, and a repertoire-size bias correction was applied to TCR pairs. False discovery rates were estimated in a later analysis by permuting HLA or CMV assignments 20 times. A later analysis grouped co-occurring TCRs with DBSCAN, adding TCRdist sequence similarity when clustering within HLA-allele-positive subsets. Repertoires with fewer than 30,000 or more than 120,000 public chains, plus five repertoires with anomalous nucleotide sharing, were excluded from co-occurrence clustering. Held by TCRdb, this immuneACCESS table contains in-frame sequences only and omits some clones. Under half of the omission traces to an unresolved V gene where checked; the cause of the rest is unknown. V, J and clone size are taken as reported in that table, and D and trimming were inferred from the DNA itself. Present in this sample are approximately 150,000 clones, around 75% of which were seen just once. Around 3.1% of the sample is held by the ten biggest clonotypes.

On this clone: There is no known antigen for this receptor. No much larger clonotype is one base removed from it; base qualities were not supplied.

Broad study findings and their caveats: A later genetic analysis reported fewer N-insertions in productive TCRs among donors in an Asian-associated ancestry cluster than the roughly 690-donor mean. The only immune exposure information available for the cohort was CMV serostatus. Most TCR sequences were observed very rarely across donors, whereas some public TCRs were present in many individuals. Roughly uniform sequencing depth across donors was assumed in presence/absence analyses, although this assumption may not hold. In a later analysis, HLA-associated TCR beta chains were found to be more clonally expanded and to have lower generation probabilities than equally common non-associated chains. A further reported finding was that TCR beta sequences accurately predicted the HLA-A and HLA-B alleles for most subjects in the first cohort. A few of the identified cytomegalovirus-associated TCR beta chains were confirmed in vitro to be specific for cytomegalovirus antigens. In an earlier analysis of around 500 of the donors, most TCR beta V segments appeared in productive rearrangements about 90% or about 30% of the time, broadly matching IMGT annotations. When HLA alleles, especially DR and DQ, strongly co-occurred, attributing TCR associations to individual alleles was difficult. The cohort was sequenced for TCR beta chains only, and without alpha or paired-chain data the features that could be detected were limited. Specific HLA alleles were associated with 15,000 to 20,000 TCR beta sequences at a false discovery rate of 0.05 in a later analysis. In the study, about 150 TCR beta chains were listed as associated with cytomegalovirus. About 17 rarely observed V segments, including chromosome 9 orphons, were excluded from the earlier analysis of 550 to 700 of the donors because counts were too low. In a later genetic analysis, a missense DCLRE1C variant was associated with V-gene and J-gene trimming of TCR beta chains, and the association was replicated in an independent cohort. HLA typing was unavailable for some donors at each locus, so association tests used only the typed subset. In a later analysis, most CMV-associated TCR beta chains were found to appear HLA-restricted, with HLA associations seemingly driven largely by CMV exposure. In a later analysis, the rate of TCR association differed among HLA loci, with DRB1 alleles having the most associated TCRs and HLA-C alleles having the fewest. Correlated functional status among segregating V segments might reflect linkage disequilibrium, but an unknown experimental factor could not be ruled out. The 87-base-pair reads could not distinguish some IMGT-functional V segments, including TRBV6-2 and TRBV6-3, so those segments were excluded. A group of highly shared sequence variants was considered likely to be a technical artifact of the sequencing pipeline. According to a later analysis, parvovirus B19, influenza, CMV and Epstein-Barr virus appeared linked to several top co-occurrence clusters. The classifier was reported to diagnose cytomegalovirus status with high specificity and sensitivity in both the original cohort and the validation cohort. The authors suggested that the approach could potentially be generalized to other disease states and immunological phenotypes.

In total, roughly 670 healthy bone marrow donors made up the cohort. At the time of sampling, every cohort member was nominally healthy, though immune exposures that went unrecorded were likely present. The donor tested CMV seronegative and was one of the 352 seronegative cohort members. Each donor provided a peripheral blood sample, and peripheral blood mononuclear cells were used for TCR beta sequencing. Genomic DNA was extracted from the blood cell samples with the Qiagen DNeasy Blood Extraction Kit. At the junction V is shortened by 4 bases and J by 5 bases, with 11 bases in between. CDR1 is given as LNHNV and CDR2 as YYDKDF, both from the germline V gene (reference sequence). The CDR3 holds 13 amino acids from the cysteine to the phenylalanine. The entry retains the CDR3 DNA only, 39 bases that are in frame from base 1.

This sequence uses TRBV15 and TRBJ1-1; the D gene is perhaps TRBD1, on 6 matching bases. The TCR originated in a male donor in good health and CMV-seronegative. The material sequenced was PBMCs. The DNA sequence reads TGTGCCACCAGCAAGCTACAGGGAACTGAAGCTTTCTTT. Its amino acids are CATSKLQGTEAFF.